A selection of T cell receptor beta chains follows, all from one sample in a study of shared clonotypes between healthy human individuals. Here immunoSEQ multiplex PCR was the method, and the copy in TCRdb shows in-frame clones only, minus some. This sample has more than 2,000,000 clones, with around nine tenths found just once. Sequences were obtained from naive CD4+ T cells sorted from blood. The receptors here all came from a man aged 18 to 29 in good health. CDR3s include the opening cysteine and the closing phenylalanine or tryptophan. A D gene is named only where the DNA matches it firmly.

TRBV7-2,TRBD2,CASSPGLAGAYEQYF
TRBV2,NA,CASNRDLYNEQFF
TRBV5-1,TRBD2,CASSFGLASLYEQYF
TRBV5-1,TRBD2,CASRRSGVFHEQFF
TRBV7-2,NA,CASSLALGVRGYTF
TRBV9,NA,CASSVGAREKLFF
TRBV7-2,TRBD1,CASSTLTGGKETQYF
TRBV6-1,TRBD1,CASSEQGGWQFF
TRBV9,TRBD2,CASSVATSGQETQYF
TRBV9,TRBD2,CASSTSPTREGSEQFF
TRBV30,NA,CARSKDSSYEQYF
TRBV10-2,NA,CASSERSWDVRYYEQYF
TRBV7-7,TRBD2,CASSLVAGGADTQYF
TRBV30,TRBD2,CAWSVASGRPEQFF
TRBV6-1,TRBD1,CASSEAPRQGSEKLFF
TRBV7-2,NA,CASSPVQGTTYEQYF
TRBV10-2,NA,CASSDRQYGYTF
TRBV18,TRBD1,CASSPGTGVNGYTF
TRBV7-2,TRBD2,CASSLVPGTSGRLNEQYF
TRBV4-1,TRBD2,CASSQGLAGVGEQFF
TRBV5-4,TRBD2,CASSLGGGSTDTQYF
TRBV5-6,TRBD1,CASSRDSNTEAFF
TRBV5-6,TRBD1,CASSLGQGITYEQYF
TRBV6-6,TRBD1,CASSRQGAGEQYF
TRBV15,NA,CATSRVSGPFHF
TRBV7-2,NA,CASSLARGQETQYF
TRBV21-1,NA,CASSRRISGANVLTF
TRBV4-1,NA,CASSPLTFSGNTIYF
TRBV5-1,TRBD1,CASSLNGDRGNQPQHF
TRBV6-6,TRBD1,CASRQGFSNQPQHF
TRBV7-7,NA,CASSFMAGETQYF